This is a list of T cell receptor beta chains from one sample in a study of blood T cell repertoires in COVID-19. TCRdb keeps only in-frame clones here, not all; method: immunoSEQ multiplex PCR. The profile shows 180,000 or so clones, around 83% of them singletons. The sequencing sample was made of peripheral blood. These TCRs come from a woman aged 60-70 years with acute or convalescent COVID-19. Each CDR3 is given with its conserved first and last residue. A D gene is named only where the DNA matches it firmly. Not all rows give a size; the values are once, few, many and, for expanded clones, a class.

V	size	D	J	DNA	CDR3
TRBV5-1	-	TRBD1	TRBJ1-3	TGCGCCAGCAGGAGGGACAGGGGGTCGGACACCATATATTTT	CASRRDRGSDTIYF
TRBV7-3	-	-	TRBJ1-1	TGTGCCAGCAGCCTACAGGGAGGGGGTAACACTGAAGCTTTCTTT	CASSLQGGGNTEAFF
TRBV10-3	-	TRBD1	TRBJ1-2	TGTGCCATCAGCAGAGGGACAGATCCCCTCTATGGCTACACCTTC	CAISRGTDPLYGYTF
TRBV7-9	-	TRBD2	TRBJ2-3	TGTGCCAGCAGTTCCCGGACTAGCGGGCTAGATACGCAGTATTTT	CASSSRTSGLDTQYF
TRBV19	-	TRBD2	TRBJ2-5	TGTGCCAGTAGAATTACAGGGACTAGCTGGGAGACCCAGTACTTC	CASRITGTSWETQYF
TRBV5-1	-	TRBD1	TRBJ1-3	TGCGCCAGCAGCCCTGGGACAGTTGGAAACACCATATATTTT	CASSPGTVGNTIYF
TRBV27	many	TRBD2	TRBJ2-1	TGTGCCAGCAGGGGCGGGAGGGCCAAAAATGAGCAGTTCTTC	CASRGGRAKNEQFF
TRBV12-1	once	-	TRBJ1-2	TGTGCCAGCAGCTTTTTCTACTACGGGTATGGCTACACCTTC	CASSFFYYGYGYTF
TRBV21-1	-	-	TRBJ1-5	TGTGCCAGCAGCAAAGGAAGTTTGGGACAGCTCAATCAGCCCCAGCATTTT	CASSKGSLGQLNQPQHF
TRBV30	-	-	TRBJ1-1	TGTGCCTGGAGTAGTCAGAGGAGTGAAGCTTTCTTT	CAWSSQRSEAFF
TRBV18	-	-	TRBJ2-1	TGTGCCAGCTCACCACCGCAGCGCCCCAATGAGCAGTTCTTC	CASSPPQRPNEQFF
TRBV7-6	-	-	TRBJ2-1	TGTGCCAGCAGCTTAGAACCGGGAGTGCGCTACAATGAGCAGTTCTTC	CASSLEPGVRYNEQFF
TRBV19	-	-	TRBJ2-7	TGTGCCAGTAAGGACTCGACAGGCAGCTACGAGCAGTACTTC	CASKDSTGSYEQYF
TRBV5-4	-	-	TRBJ2-5	TGTGCCAGCAGCTCCCGGGACTCTAGGGGGACCCAGTACTTC	CASSSRDSRGTQYF
TRBV6-5	-	-	TRBJ1-2	TGTGCCAGCAGTTACGGGGCGTATGGCTACACCTTC	CASSYGAYGYTF
TRBV7-2	-	-	TRBJ1-1	TGTGCCAGCAGCCTTCCGCGGGACTCTAGGATGAACACTGAAGCTTTCTTT	CASSLPRDSRMNTEAFF
TRBV3-1/TRBV3-2	-	TRBD1	TRBJ1-1	TGTGCCAGCAGCTATGGACAGGTCGGTGAAGCTTTCTTT	CASSYGQVGEAFF
TRBV19	-	-	TRBJ1-5	TGTGCCAGTAGTCTGTCGACACCCGGCGTGAGCAATCAGCCCCAGCATTTT	CASSLSTPGVSNQPQHF
TRBV11-3	-	TRBD2	TRBJ2-3	TGTGCCAGCAGCTTAGGGATCCCACGGGAGGGCCGGTATTTT	CASSLGIPREGRYF
TRBV4-1	-	-	TRBJ1-1	TGCGCCAGCAGCCAAGATCGGGGGGGCAGGGGTACGAACACTGAAGCTTTCTTT	CASSQDRGGRGTNTEAFF
TRBV6-6	-	-	TRBJ1-1	TGTGCCAGCAGCCTTGTGGGGGGGAACACTGAAGCTTTCTTT	CASSLVGGNTEAFF
TRBV24-1	-	-	TRBJ1-4	TGTGCCACCAGTGATTCAACTCGGACAGCAACTAATGAAAAACTGTTTTTT	CATSDSTRTATNEKLFF
TRBV28	-	-	TRBJ1-2	TGTGCCAGCAGTGAGACAGGACGAGGCTATGGCTACACCTTC	CASSETGRGYGYTF
TRBV3-1/TRBV3-2	-	-	TRBJ1-1	TGTGCCAGCAGCGGGAGTTCCACTGAAGCTTTCTTT	CASSGSSTEAFF
TRBV28	-	-	TRBJ2-4	TGTGCCAGCAGTTTAGAGGGTTCGTCCAAAAACATTCAGTACTTC	CASSLEGSSKNIQYF
TRBV11-2	-	TRBD1	TRBJ1-1	TGTGCCAGCAGCGTCGACAGGGGGCGCGAAGCTTTCTTT	CASSVDRGREAFF
TRBV19	-	-	TRBJ2-1	TGTGCCAGTAGTTCCCGGACAAGTTTGAATGAGCAGTTCTTC	CASSSRTSLNEQFF
TRBV27	-	TRBD1	TRBJ1-2	TGTGCCAGCGGGGCCGGGACAGGTTATGGCTACACCTTC	CASGAGTGYGYTF
TRBV27	-	-	TRBJ1-4	TGTGCCAGCAGTTTATCACCAGGGGACAAGTATGAAAAACTGTTTTTT	CASSLSPGDKYEKLFF
TRBV30	-	-	TRBJ2-3	TGTGCCTGGAGTGGGCTAGGTCGTAGGACAGATACGCAGTATTTT	CAWSGLGRRTDTQYF
TRBV11-3	-	-	TRBJ2-3	TGTGCCAGCAGCTTCCGACAGCCAGATACGCAGTATTTT	CASSFRQPDTQYF
TRBV5-1	-	-	TRBJ1-1	TGCGCCAGCAGCAACACAGGGAAGAACACTGAAGCTTTCTTT	CASSNTGKNTEAFF
TRBV27	-	TRBD1	TRBJ2-3	TGTGCCAGCAGTTTCGACCGGGACAGGGTATCAGATACGCAGTATTTT	CASSFDRDRVSDTQYF
TRBV29-1	many	TRBD1	TRBJ1-5	TGCAGCGTTACCGGGACAGGACCCAATCAGCCCCAGCATTTT	CSVTGTGPNQPQHF
TRBV19	-	-	TRBJ1-5	TGTGCCAGTAGTATCGAACAGGATCAGCCCCAGCATTTT	CASSIEQDQPQHF
TRBV2	-	TRBD2	TRBJ2-1	TGTGCCAGTCTAGCGGGGGCCTCCTACAATGAGCAGTTCTTC	CASLAGASYNEQFF
TRBV5-8	few	-	TRBJ2-5	TGTGCCAGCAGCTTGGGGGCAGGGGCACGTTTAGAGACCCAGTACTTC	CASSLGAGARLETQYF
TRBV7-9	-	-	TRBJ1-1	TGTGCCAGCAGACCCAAACAGAGGGTCGGGACTGAAGCTTTCTTT	CASRPKQRVGTEAFF
TRBV18	once	-	TRBJ1-3	TGTGCCAGCTCACCTACGGACAGAAGCTCCATATATTTT	CASSPTDRSSIYF
TRBV6-1	-	TRBD1	TRBJ1-4	TGTGCCAGCAGTGAAACCGCTGGGACAGGGTCCGTACGTGAAAAACTGTTTTTT	CASSETAGTGSVREKLFF